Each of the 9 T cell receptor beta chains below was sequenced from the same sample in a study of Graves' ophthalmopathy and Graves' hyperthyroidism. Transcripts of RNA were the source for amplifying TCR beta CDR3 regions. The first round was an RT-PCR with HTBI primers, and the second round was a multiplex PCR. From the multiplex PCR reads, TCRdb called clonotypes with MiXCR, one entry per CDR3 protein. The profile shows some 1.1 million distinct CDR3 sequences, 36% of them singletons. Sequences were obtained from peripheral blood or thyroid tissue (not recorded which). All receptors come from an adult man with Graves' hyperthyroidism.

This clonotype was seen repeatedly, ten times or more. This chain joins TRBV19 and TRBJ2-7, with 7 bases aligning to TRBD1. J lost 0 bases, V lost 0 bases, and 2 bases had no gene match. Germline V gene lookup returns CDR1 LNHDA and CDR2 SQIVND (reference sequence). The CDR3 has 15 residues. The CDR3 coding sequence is TGTGCCAGTAGTATAGAGGGACAGCACTCCTACGAGCAGTACTTC. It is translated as CASSIEGQHSYEQYF.

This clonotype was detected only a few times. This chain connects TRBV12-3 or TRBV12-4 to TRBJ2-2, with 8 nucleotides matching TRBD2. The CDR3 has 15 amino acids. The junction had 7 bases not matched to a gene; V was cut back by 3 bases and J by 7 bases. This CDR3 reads CASSFRGRFGGELFF. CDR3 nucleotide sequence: TGTGCCAGCAGTTTTCGCGGGAGGTTCGGCGGGGAGCTGTTTTTT.

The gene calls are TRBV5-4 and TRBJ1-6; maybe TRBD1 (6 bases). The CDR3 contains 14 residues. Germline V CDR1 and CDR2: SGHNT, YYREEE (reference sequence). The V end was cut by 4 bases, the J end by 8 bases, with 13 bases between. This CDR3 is CASSIGGPDSPLHF. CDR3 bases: TGTGCCAGCAGCATTGGGGGCCCGGATTCACCCCTCCACTTT.

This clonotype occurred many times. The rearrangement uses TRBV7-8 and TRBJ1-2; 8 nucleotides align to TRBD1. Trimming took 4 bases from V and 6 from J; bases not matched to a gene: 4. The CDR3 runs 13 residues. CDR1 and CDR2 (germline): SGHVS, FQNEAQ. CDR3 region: CASSYLQGDGYTF. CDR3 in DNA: TGTGCCAGCAGCTACCTACAGGGGGATGGCTACACCTTC.

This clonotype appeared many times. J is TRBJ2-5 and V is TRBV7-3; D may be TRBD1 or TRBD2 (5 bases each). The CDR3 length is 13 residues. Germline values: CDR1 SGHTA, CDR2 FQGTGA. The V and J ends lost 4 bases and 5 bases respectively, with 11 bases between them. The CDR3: CASSSGRSETQYF. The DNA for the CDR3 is TGTGCCAGCAGCTCGGGACGATCGGAGACCCAGTACTTC.

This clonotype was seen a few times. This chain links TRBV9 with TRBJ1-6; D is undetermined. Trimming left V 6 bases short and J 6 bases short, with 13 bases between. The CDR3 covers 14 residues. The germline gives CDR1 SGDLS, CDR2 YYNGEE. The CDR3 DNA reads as TGTGCCAGCACCTCCTTAGGCGCTAATTCACCCCTCCACTTT. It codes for CASTSLGANSPLHF.

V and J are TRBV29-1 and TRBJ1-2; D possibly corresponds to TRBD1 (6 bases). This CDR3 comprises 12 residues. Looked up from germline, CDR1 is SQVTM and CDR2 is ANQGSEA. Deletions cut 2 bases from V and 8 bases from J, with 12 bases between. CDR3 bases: TGCAGCGTTGAAAGAACAGGGAGGGGCTACACCTTC. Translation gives CSVERTGRGYTF.

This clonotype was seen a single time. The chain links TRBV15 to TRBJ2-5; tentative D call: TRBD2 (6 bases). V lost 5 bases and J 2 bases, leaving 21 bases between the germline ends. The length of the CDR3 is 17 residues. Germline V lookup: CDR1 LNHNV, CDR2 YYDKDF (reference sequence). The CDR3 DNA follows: TGTGCCACCAGCGGCCGGGACTCCCGTAGCGAACAAGAGACCCAGTACTTC. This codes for CATSGRDSRSEQETQYF.

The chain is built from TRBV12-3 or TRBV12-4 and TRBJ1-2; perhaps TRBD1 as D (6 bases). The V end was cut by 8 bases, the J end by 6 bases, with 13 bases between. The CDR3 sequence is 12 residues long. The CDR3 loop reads CASVSTGHGYTF. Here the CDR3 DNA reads TGTGCCAGCGTTTCTACAGGGCATGGCTACACCTTC.